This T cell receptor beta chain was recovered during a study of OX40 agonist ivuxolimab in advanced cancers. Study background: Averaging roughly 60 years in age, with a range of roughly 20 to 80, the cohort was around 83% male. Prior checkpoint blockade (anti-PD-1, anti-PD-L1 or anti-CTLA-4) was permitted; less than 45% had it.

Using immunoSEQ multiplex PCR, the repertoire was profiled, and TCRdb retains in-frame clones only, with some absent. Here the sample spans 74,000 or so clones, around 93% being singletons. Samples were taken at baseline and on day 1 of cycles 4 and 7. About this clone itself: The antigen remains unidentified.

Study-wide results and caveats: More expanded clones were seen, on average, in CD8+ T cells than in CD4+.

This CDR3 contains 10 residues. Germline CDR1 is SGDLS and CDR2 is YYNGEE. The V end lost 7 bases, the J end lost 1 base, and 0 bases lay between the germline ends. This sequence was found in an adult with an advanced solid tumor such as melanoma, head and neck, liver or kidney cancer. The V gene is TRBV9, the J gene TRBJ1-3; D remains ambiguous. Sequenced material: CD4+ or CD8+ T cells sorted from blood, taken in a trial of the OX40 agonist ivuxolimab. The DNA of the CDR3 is TGTGCCAGCTCTGGAAACACCATATATTTT. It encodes CASSGNTIYF.